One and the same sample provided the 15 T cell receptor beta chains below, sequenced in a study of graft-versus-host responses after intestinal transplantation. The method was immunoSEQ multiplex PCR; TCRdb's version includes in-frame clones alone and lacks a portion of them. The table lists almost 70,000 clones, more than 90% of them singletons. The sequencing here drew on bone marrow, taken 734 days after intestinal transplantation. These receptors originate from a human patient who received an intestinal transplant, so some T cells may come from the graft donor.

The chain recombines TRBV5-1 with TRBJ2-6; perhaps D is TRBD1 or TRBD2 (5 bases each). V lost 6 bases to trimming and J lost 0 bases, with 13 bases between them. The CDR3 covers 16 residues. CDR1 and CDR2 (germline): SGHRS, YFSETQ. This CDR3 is CASTRGSFSGANVLTF. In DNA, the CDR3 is TGCGCCAGCACCCGGGGCTCCTTCTCTGGGGCCAACGTCCTGACTTTC.

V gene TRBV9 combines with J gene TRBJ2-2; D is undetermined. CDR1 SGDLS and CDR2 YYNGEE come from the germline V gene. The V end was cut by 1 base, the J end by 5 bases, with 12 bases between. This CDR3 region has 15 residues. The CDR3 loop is CASSVTGPGTGELFF. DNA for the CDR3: TGTGCCAGCAGCGTAACGGGCCCCGGTACCGGGGAGCTGTTTTTT.

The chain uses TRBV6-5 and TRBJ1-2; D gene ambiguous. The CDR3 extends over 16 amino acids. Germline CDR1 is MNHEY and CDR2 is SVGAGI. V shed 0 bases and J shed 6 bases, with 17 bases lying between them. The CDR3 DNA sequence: TGTGCCAGCAGTTACTCGGAGGCCTACCCGAGGAATGGCTACACCTTC. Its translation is CASSYSEAYPRNGYTF.

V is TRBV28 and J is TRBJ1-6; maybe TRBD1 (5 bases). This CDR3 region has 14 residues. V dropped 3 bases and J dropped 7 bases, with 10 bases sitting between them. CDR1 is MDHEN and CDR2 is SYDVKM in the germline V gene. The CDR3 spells CASSFPGNNSPLHF. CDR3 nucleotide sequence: TGTGCCAGCAGTTTCCCAGGGAACAATTCACCCCTCCACTTT.

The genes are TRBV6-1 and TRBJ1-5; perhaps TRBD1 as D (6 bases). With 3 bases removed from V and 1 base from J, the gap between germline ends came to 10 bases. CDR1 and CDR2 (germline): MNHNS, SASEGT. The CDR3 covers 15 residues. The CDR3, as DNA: TGTGCCAGCAGTGAGAGGGGGATGAGCAATCAGCCCCAGCATTTT. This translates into CASSERGMSNQPQHF.

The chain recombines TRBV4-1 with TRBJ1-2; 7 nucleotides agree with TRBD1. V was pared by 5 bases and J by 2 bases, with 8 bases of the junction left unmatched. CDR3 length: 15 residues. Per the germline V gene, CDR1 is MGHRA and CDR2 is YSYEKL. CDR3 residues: CASSYWRGPNYGYTF. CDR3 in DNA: TGCGCCAGCAGCTACTGGAGGGGGCCGAACTATGGCTACACCTTC.

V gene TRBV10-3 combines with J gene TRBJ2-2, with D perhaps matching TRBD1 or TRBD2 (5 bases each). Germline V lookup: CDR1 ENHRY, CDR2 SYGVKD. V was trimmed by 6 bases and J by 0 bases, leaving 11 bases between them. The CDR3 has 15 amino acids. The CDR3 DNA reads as TGTGCCATCAGAGCGGCAGGGTCGAACACCGGGGAGCTGTTTTTT. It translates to CAIRAAGSNTGELFF.

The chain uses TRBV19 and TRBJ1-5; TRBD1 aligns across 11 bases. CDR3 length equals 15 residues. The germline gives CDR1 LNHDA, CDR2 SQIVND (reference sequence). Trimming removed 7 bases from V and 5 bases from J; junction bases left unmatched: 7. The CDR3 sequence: CASTSGTGGYQPQHF. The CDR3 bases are TGTGCCAGTACTTCCGGGACAGGGGGTTATCAGCCCCAGCATTTT.

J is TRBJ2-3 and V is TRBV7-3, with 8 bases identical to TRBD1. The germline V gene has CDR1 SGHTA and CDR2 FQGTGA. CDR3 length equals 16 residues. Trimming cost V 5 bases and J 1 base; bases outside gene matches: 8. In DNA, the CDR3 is TGTGCCAGCAGCCTTTCTCCAGGGGGCCGCACAGATACGCAGTATTTT. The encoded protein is CASSLSPGGRTDTQYF.

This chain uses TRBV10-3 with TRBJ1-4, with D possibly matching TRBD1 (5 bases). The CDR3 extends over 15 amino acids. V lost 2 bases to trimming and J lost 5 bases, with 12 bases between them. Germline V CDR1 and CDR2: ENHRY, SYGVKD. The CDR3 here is CAISEKAGRNEKLFF. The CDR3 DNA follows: TGTGCCATCAGTGAGAAGGCAGGGCGAAATGAAAAACTGTTTTTT.

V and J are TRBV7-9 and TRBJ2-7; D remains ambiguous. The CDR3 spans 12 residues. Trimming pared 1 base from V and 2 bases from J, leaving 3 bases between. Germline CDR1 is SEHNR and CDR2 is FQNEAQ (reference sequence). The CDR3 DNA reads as TGTGCCAGCAGCTTAGTGGCCTACGAGCAGTACTTC. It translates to CASSLVAYEQYF.

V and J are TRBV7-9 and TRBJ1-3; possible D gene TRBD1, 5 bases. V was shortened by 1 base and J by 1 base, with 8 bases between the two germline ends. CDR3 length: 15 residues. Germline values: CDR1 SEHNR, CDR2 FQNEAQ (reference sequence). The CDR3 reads CASSLVAGSGNTIYF. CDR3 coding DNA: TGTGCCAGCAGCTTAGTCGCAGGGTCTGGAAACACCATATATTTT.

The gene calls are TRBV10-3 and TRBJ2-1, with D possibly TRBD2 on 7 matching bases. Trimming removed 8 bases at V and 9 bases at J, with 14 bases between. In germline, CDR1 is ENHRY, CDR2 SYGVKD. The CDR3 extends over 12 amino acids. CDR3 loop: CAILSAGAEQFF. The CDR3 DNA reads TGTGCCATCCTTTCCGCGGGGGCTGAGCAGTTCTTC.

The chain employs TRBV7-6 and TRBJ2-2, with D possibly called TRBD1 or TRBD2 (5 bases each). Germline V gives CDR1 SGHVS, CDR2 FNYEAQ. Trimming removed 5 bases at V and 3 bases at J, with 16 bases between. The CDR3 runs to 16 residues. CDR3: CASSPRVTGYTGELFF. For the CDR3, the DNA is TGTGCCAGCAGCCCGCGGGTTACAGGATACACCGGGGAGCTGTTTTTT. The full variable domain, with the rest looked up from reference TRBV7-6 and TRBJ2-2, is GAGVSQSPRYKVTKRGQDVALRCDPISGHVSLYWYRQALGQGPEFLTYFNYEAQQDKSGLPNDRFSAERPEGSISTLTIQRTEQRDSAMYRCASSPRVTGYTGELFFGEGSRLTVL.

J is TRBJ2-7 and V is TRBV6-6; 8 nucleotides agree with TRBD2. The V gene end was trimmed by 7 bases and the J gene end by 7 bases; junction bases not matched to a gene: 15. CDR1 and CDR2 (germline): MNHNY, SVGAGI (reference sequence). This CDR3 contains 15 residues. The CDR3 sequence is CASNPLGASGGEQYF. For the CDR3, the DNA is TGTGCCAGCAACCCGCTGGGCGCCTCGGGGGGGGAGCAGTACTTC.